These 15 T cell receptor beta chains were sequenced from one sample in a study of blood T cell repertoires in COVID-19. The protocol was immunoSEQ multiplex PCR, while the TCRdb copy is restricted to in-frame clones and leaves out a portion. The sample contains around 300,000 clones, approximately 89% of which appear only once. The sample taken for sequencing was PBMCs or T cells enriched from blood (not recorded which). All receptors come from an older woman who had recovered from COVID-19.

The V call is TRBV27, the J call TRBJ1-2; maybe TRBD1 (6 bases). The V gene's germline CDR1 is MNHEY and CDR2 SMNVEV (reference sequence). The CDR3 runs to 14 residues. V gave up 2 bases and J gave up 4 bases, with 11 bases separating them. CDR3 sequence reads: CASSLVRGGYGYTF. In nucleotides, the CDR3 is TGTGCCAGCAGTTTAGTGAGGGGGGGCTATGGCTACACCTTC.

The rearrangement joins TRBV9 to TRBJ1-6; 7 bases are shared with TRBD1. The CDR3 extends over 17 amino acids. The J segment lost 7 bases and the V segment lost 0 bases, leaving 10 bases of the junction unmatched. Germline CDR1 and CDR2: SGDLS and YYNGEE. CDR3 DNA: TGTGCCAGCAGCGTAGCCCCAGTGAGAGGGGGCAATTCACCCCTCCACTTT. Its translation: CASSVAPVRGGNSPLHF.

This chain connects TRBV24-1 to TRBJ2-2; 8 bases match TRBD2. The CDR3 is made up of 16 amino acids. V lost 7 bases, J lost 5 bases, and 11 bases stayed unmatched. Germline loops: CDR1 KGHDR, CDR2 SFDVKD. The CDR3 region is CATRATGTRNTGELFF. CDR3 bases: TGTGCCACCAGGGCTACCGGGACTAGAAATACCGGGGAGCTGTTTTTT.

V is TRBV7-9 and J is TRBJ2-7, with 8 positions matching TRBD1. The J segment lost 3 bases and the V segment lost 5 bases, leaving 6 bases of the junction unmatched. CDR3 size: 14 residues. Per germline, CDR1 SEHNR and CDR2 FQNEAQ (reference sequence). This CDR3 reads CASSTRTGFYEQYF. As DNA, the CDR3 is TGTGCCAGCAGCACAAGGACAGGGTTCTACGAGCAGTACTTC.

V usage is TRBV30 and J usage is TRBJ1-6; D is uncertain. The CDR3 is 17 residues long. Deletions cut 2 bases from V and 0 bases from J, with 14 bases between. CDR1 and CDR2 from the germline V gene are GTSNPN and SVGIG (reference sequence). The CDR3 DNA sequence: TGTGCCTGGAGTAGAGGATTAGGAAGCTCCTATAATTCACCCCTCCACTTT. Its translation is CAWSRGLGSSYNSPLHF.

The chain uses TRBV19 and TRBJ2-5; TRBD2 aligns across 7 bases. Trimming cost V 5 bases and J 2 bases; bases outside gene matches: 2. This CDR3 spans 13 amino acids. CDR1 and CDR2 from the germline V gene are LNHDA and SQIVND (reference sequence). The CDR3 loop reads CASSSSGQETQYF. The CDR3 DNA follows: TGTGCCAGTAGTTCTAGCGGACAAGAGACCCAGTACTTC.

A word on this clone: Other DNA sequences in the sample encode the same CDR3. The rearrangement uses TRBV10-1 and TRBJ2-5; tentative D call: TRBD2 (6 bases). With 4 bases removed from V and 2 bases from J, the gap between germline ends came to 14 bases. This CDR3 has 15 amino acids. CDR1 is WNHNN and CDR2 is SYGVQD in the germline V gene (reference sequence). DNA of the CDR3: TGCGCCAGCAGTGGGGGTAGCGGAGAACAAGAGACCCAGTACTTC. As protein: CASSGGSGEQETQYF.

CDR3 sequence (DNA): TGTGCCAGCAGCTTGGGGGGCTACGAGCAGTACTTC. Translation: CASSLGGYEQYF. The V call is TRBV9, the J call TRBJ2-7; D might be TRBD2 (6 bases). CDR1 and CDR2 (germline): SGDLS, YYNGEE. The CDR3 runs to 12 residues. Trimming stripped 4 bases from V and 3 bases from J, with 8 bases between.

The J gene is TRBJ1-2, the V gene TRBV2; weak D call: TRBD1 (6 bases). Per the germline V gene, CDR1 is SNHLY and CDR2 is FYNNEI. The CDR3 length is 13 residues. V lost 7 bases and J 7 bases, leaving 16 bases between the germline ends. The CDR3 sequence is CASTYRGGVGYTF. CDR3 nucleotides: TGTGCCAGCACCTACCGAGGGGGTGTTGGCTACACCTTC.

The chain carries TRBV11-2 and TRBJ2-5, with 7 bases that match TRBD1. The germline V gene encodes CDR1 SGHAT and CDR2 FQNNGV. The length of the CDR3 is 12 residues. Germline trimming cut 8 bases from V and 5 bases from J; bases unmatched to any gene: 5. The CDR3 DNA is TGTGCCAGCGGCCTCAGGGGGGAGACCCAGTACTTC. It codes for CASGLRGETQYF.

The chain combines TRBV9 with TRBJ2-7; 7 bases align to TRBD2. The CDR3 extends over 13 amino acids. The V gene's germline CDR1 is SGDLS and CDR2 YYNGEE. V lost 1 base to trimming and J lost 5 bases; unmatched junction nucleotides: 3. The CDR3 bases are TGTGCCAGCAGCGTAAGGGAGGGAGACGAGCAGTACTTC. As protein: CASSVREGDEQYF.

The chain employs TRBV27 and TRBJ1-5; 10 bases map to TRBD1. CDR3 length equals 14 residues. J gave up 4 bases and V 8 bases, and 5 bases lay outside the gene matches. The germline CDR1 and CDR2 sequences are MNHEY and SMNVEV (reference sequence). CDR3 region: CASGWTGGNQPQHF. Written as DNA, the CDR3 is TGTGCCAGCGGGTGGACAGGGGGTAATCAGCCCCAGCATTTT.

This rearrangement joins TRBV5-8 to TRBJ1-4; unclear D gene. Germline V gene sequence: CDR1 SGHTS, CDR2 YDEGEE. V lost 0 bases and J 7 bases, leaving 10 bases between the germline ends. CDR3 length: 14 amino acids. CDR3 sequence (DNA): TGTGCCAGCAGCTTGGTGCGAGGGAGTGAAAAACTGTTTTTT. Translation gives CASSLVRGSEKLFF.

This chain joins TRBV5-1 and TRBJ2-5; TRBD2 matches at 15 bases. Germline V CDR1 and CDR2: SGHRS, YFSETQ. The CDR3 loop spans 17 amino acids. V was pared by 6 bases and J by 4 bases, with 10 bases of the junction left unmatched. CDR3 sequence: CASISGLAGGLGETQYF. In DNA form, the CDR3 reads TGCGCCAGCATTTCGGGACTAGCGGGAGGATTGGGAGAGACCCAGTACTTC.

The chain couples TRBV7-3 to TRBJ1-1; D is ambiguous. CDR3 length: 13 amino acids. The V end lost 2 bases, the J end lost 6 bases, and 10 bases lay between the germline ends. Germline CDR1 reads SGHTA; CDR2 reads FQGTGA. The CDR3 DNA is TGTGCCAGCAGCTTAGTACTTTCTGCTGAAGCTTTCTTT. It translates to CASSLVLSAEAFF. The full variable domain, its missing parts supplied by reference TRBV7-3 and TRBJ1-1, is GAGVSQTPSNKVTEKGKYVELRCDPISGHTALYWYRQSLGQGPEFLIYFQGTGAADDSGLPNDRFFAVRPEGSVSTLKIQRTERGDSAVYLCASSLVLSAEAFFGQGTRLTVV.